Following are 2 T cell receptor beta chains from one sample sequenced in a study of graft-versus-host responses after intestinal transplantation. Their target antigens are unknown. Sequenced by immunoSEQ multiplex PCR; TCRdb stores in-frame clones only, minus some. The sample shows 84,000 or so clones, around 87% of them seen only once. The source material was unstimulated CD8+ T cells sorted from spleen or lymph node cells, sampled before transplant. The receptors were gathered from a human donor who was the organ donor for an intestinal transplant.

The V call is TRBV7-8, the J call TRBJ2-7, with 8 nucleotides matching TRBD2. The junction had 2 bases not matched to a gene; V was cut back by 1 base and J by 6 bases. This CDR3 is 13 amino acids long. The germline CDR1 and CDR2 sequences are SGHVS and FQNEAQ. In DNA, the CDR3 is TGTGCCAGCAGCTTAGGTGGGACTAGCGAGCAGTACTTC. Its translation is CASSLGGTSEQYF.

V is TRBV15 and J is TRBJ2-2; TRBD1 is a possible D gene (6 bases). This CDR3 contains 15 residues. The V end lost 1 base, the J end lost 4 bases, and 10 bases lay between the germline ends. Looked up from germline, CDR1 is LNHNV and CDR2 is YYDKDF (reference sequence). The CDR3 reads CATSRVVGGTGELFF. The CDR3 nucleotides are TGTGCCACCAGCAGAGTGGTAGGGGGCACCGGGGAGCTGTTTTTT. The full variable domain, with the rest looked up from reference TRBV15 and TRBJ2-2, is DAMVIQNPRYQVTQFGKPVTLSCSQTLNHNVMYWYQQKSSQAPKLLFHYYDKDFNNEADTPDNFQSRRPNTSFCFLDIRSPGLGDTAMYLCATSRVVGGTGELFFGEGSRLTVL.